One and the same sample provided the 14 T cell receptor beta chains below, sequenced in a study of spatial heterogeneity in lung cancer. Study-wide results and limits: Counts of expanded alpha and beta TCRs within tumors tracked the tumor nonsynonymous mutation count.

Their antigens are not known. MiXCR was run by TCRdb on the 5' RACE reads, yielding one entry per CDR3 protein. Counted here are approximately 11,000 distinct CDR3 sequences, around 5.2% occurring once; the ten biggest clones make up 9.5% to 15%. Regarding time point: sample taken at primary tumor resection. The sample was lung tumor tissue, taken at surgery. These receptor sequences come from a male donor with early-stage non-small cell lung cancer.

This clonotype was observed many times. This beta chain lies outside the target of a library built for alpha chains; its clone size means little. CDR3 nucleotide sequence: TGCAGCGTTGAATTCGCTAGCGGGTCCCATGAGCAGTTCTTC. Encoded protein: CSVEFASGSHEQFF. The chain couples TRBV29-1 to TRBJ2-1; 8 bases align to TRBD2. This CDR3 comprises 14 residues. Trimming cost V 2 bases and J 8 bases; bases outside gene matches: 8. Germline lookup yields CDR1 SQVTM and CDR2 ANQGSEA.

This clonotype has a count of ten or more. A library prepared for alpha chains yielded this beta chain as an off-target read; its size is of little meaning. The chain joins TRBV4-3 to TRBJ1-5; D perhaps matches TRBD1 (6 bases). Germline V gene lookup returns CDR1 LGHNA and CDR2 YSLEER. V dropped 0 bases and J dropped 4 bases, with 10 bases sitting between them. The CDR3 is 15 residues long. Here the CDR3 DNA reads TGCGCCAGCAGCCAAGACAGGGGACGGAATCAGCCCCAGCATTTT. The encoded protein is CASSQDRGRNQPQHF.

This clonotype is termed medium-sized. A library made for alpha chains picked up this beta chain off target, so its size means little. The chain uses TRBV29-1 and TRBJ1-1, with 8 bases aligning to TRBD1. The germline gives CDR1 SQVTM, CDR2 ANQGSEA. The CDR3 extends over 12 amino acids. The trim removed 6 bases at V and 3 bases at J, leaving 3 bases unmatched. DNA for the CDR3: TGCAGCGTGACAGGGGTGGACACTGAAGCTTTCTTT. Amino acids: CSVTGVDTEAFF.

In its sample, this clonotype was seen many times. A library prepared for alpha chains yielded this beta chain as an off-target read; its size is of little meaning. The CDR3 coding sequence is TGCAGTGCTAGAGATGGGGGCAGGGTTAATCAGCCCCAGCATTTT. This sequence encodes CSARDGGRVNQPQHF. The V and J genes are TRBV20-1 and TRBJ1-5; a weak D match, TRBD1 (6 bases). The CDR3 loop spans 15 amino acids. V lost 0 bases and J 4 bases, leaving 13 bases between the germline ends. Germline CDR1 reads DFQATT; CDR2 reads SNEGSKA (reference sequence).

This clonotype qualifies as medium-sized. This beta chain slipped into a library made for alpha chains as a stray read, so its size is not meaningful. This chain connects TRBV28 to TRBJ1-1; D call uncertain. Per the germline V gene, CDR1 is MDHEN and CDR2 is SYDVKM. There are 14 residues in the CDR3. V was clipped by 5 bases and J by 4 bases, with 14 bases between them. Written as DNA, the CDR3 is TGTGCCAGCAGTCCGCCCCGCCGGGGCACTGAAGCTTTCTTT. This gives the protein CASSPPRRGTEAFF.

In its sample, this clonotype is medium-sized. The library was built for alpha chains, so this beta chain is an off-target read and its size means little. V is TRBV10-3 and J is TRBJ1-1; 9 bases line up with TRBD1. CDR1 and CDR2 from the germline V gene are ENHRY and SYGVKD. The CDR3 runs to 13 residues. J lost 3 bases, V lost 8 bases, and 4 bases had no gene match. CDR3 protein: CAIRDRAHTEAFF. DNA of the CDR3: TGTGCCATCCGGGACAGGGCGCACACTGAAGCTTTCTTT.

This clonotype was detected many times. Because this beta chain is a stray read in a library intended to capture alpha chains, its abundance should not be given much weight. The gene calls are TRBV5-1 and TRBJ2-3; TRBD2 is a possible D gene (6 bases). The CDR3 sequence is 17 residues long. The V end lost 0 bases, the J end lost 2 bases, and 16 bases lay between the germline ends. Per the germline V gene, CDR1 is SGHRS and CDR2 is YFSETQ. CDR3 in DNA: TGCGCCAGCAGCTTGGCCCGTCCGACTAGATCCACAGATACGCAGTATTTT. As protein: CASSLARPTRSTDTQYF. Full variable domain (rest looked up from reference TRBV5-1 and TRBJ2-3): KAGVTQTPRYLIKTRGQQVTLSCSPISGHRSVSWYQQTPGQGLQFLFEYFSETQRNKGNFPGRFSGRQFSNSRSEMNVSTLELGDSALYLCASSLARPTRSTDTQYFGPGTRLTVL.

This clonotype was seen a few times. The library was designed around alpha chains, so this beta chain is a stray read whose abundance carries little weight. CDR3 sequence: CASSWDRDRETQYF. In DNA form, the CDR3 reads TGTGCCAGCAGTTGGGACCGCGACAGGGAGACCCAGTACTTC. V gene TRBV6-2 or TRBV6-3 combines with J gene TRBJ2-5; D perhaps matches TRBD1 (6 bases). This CDR3 region has 14 residues. Germline CDR1 reads MNHEY; CDR2 reads SVGEGT. V lost 4 bases to trimming and J lost 5 bases, with 14 bases between them.

This clonotype has a count of ten or more. This beta chain is an unintended read in a library built for alpha chains; its size means little. The V and J genes are TRBV12-3 or TRBV12-4 and TRBJ1-5; 8 bases map to TRBD1. The J segment lost 5 bases and the V segment lost 6 bases, leaving 12 bases of the junction unmatched. The CDR3 has 16 amino acids. The DNA of the CDR3 is TGTGCCAGCAGCAACAGCCTCGGACAGGGCGATCAGCCCCAGCATTTT. This sequence encodes CASSNSLGQGDQPQHF.

In its sample, this clonotype was seen many times. This beta chain is off target for a library built for alpha chains, so its abundance means little. V is TRBV12-3 or TRBV12-4 and J is TRBJ2-7; D remains unclear. The CDR3 sequence is 10 residues long. Trimming stripped 3 bases from V and 7 bases from J, with 4 bases between. Here the CDR3 DNA reads TGTGCCAGCAGTTTTTGGGAGCAGTACTTC. Protein sequence: CASSFWEQYF.

At least ten counts were recorded for this clonotype. Since the library was made to target alpha chains, this beta chain is a stray read and its abundance is not meaningful. The V gene is TRBV2, the J gene TRBJ1-2; TRBD1 aligns across 12 bases. V dropped 8 bases and J dropped 7; count of bases not matched to a gene: 2. CDR3 length equals 12 residues. Germline V gene data show CDR1 as SNHLY and CDR2 as FYNNEI. The CDR3 spells CASLGQGAGYTF. The CDR3 DNA reads as TGTGCCAGCCTGGGACAGGGGGCTGGCTACACCTTC.

This clonotype was found many times. For a library built for alpha chains, this beta chain is a stray read; little rests on its size. The chain is built from TRBV12-3 or TRBV12-4 and TRBJ2-3, with a possible D match to TRBD2 (6 bases). V was trimmed by 5 bases and J by 0 bases, leaving 6 bases between them. This CDR3 contains 13 residues. The CDR3 bases are TGTGCCAGCAGTAGCGGGAGCACAGATACGCAGTATTTT. This gives the protein CASSSGSTDTQYF.

This clonotype was detected a few times. The library was prepared for alpha chains; this beta chain is a stray read, so its frequency means little. The rearrangement links TRBV6-1 to TRBJ2-2, with D perhaps given as TRBD1 or TRBD2 (5 bases each). From germline, CDR1 is MNHNS and CDR2 SASEGT. This CDR3 contains 14 residues. V lost 7 bases and J 6 bases, leaving 15 bases between the germline ends. This CDR3 reads CASITGPGPGELFF. DNA of the CDR3: TGTGCCAGCATAACGGGGCCTGGCCCCGGGGAGCTGTTTTTT.

In its sample, this clonotype was seen many times. The library was built for alpha chains, so this beta chain is an off-target read and its size means little. CDR3 nucleotides: TGTGCCAGCAGTGAATGGGCCCAAGAGACCCAGTACTTC. Its protein is CASSEWAQETQYF. The chain links TRBV25-1 to TRBJ2-5; D unclear. The germline V gene encodes CDR1 MGHDK and CDR2 SYGVNS. The CDR3 is 13 amino acids. Deletions cut 1 base from V and 1 base from J, with 4 bases between.